This T cell receptor beta chain was obtained from a study of cytotoxic CD8 clonotypes in ibrutinib-treated CLL (dated by TCRdb to the early 2020s). About the full investigation: The cohort included some 14 treatment-naive and some twelve relapsed/refractory patients; around 17 were IGHV unmutated. Partial responses were observed in some 24 patients and complete responses in 2; after a median follow-up of around 64 months, remission was maintained in around 14 patients and progression was observed in approximately twelve. Every remission and progressive disease sample was obtained while ibrutinib was still being received by the patients. Cryopreserved peripheral blood mononuclear cells were obtained prior to treatment, at the time of response, and at either disease progression or sustained remission. Of the 70 to 100 people in the trial, 25 to 30 had longitudinal samples available. On average, each sample had roughly 260,000 productive templates and 100,000 or so productive rearrangements. Response samples were taken after a median of around 13 months on treatment, ranging from roughly 6 to 36 months. The full study reports these points: Clonality increased at ibrutinib response, stayed stable in sustained remission, and fell back toward baseline at progression. Sustained-remission and progressing patients did not have matched sampling times, and lymph node repertoires were not examined. Public clonotypes were rare and either contracted or stayed stable during treatment, and the rise in clonality at ibrutinib response reflected the expansion of private clonotypes. Baseline clonality exceeded that of age-matched healthy donors and correlated strongly with circulating CD8+ T-cell counts.

The time point label here, explained by the study, means: progressive disease on ibrutinib. For TCR beta library preparation, around 1.8 micrograms of genomic DNA were extracted from the cryopreserved PBMCs. Longitudinal blood samples from CLL patients on ibrutinib monotherapy were analyzed using high-throughput TCR beta sequencing. Patients were enrolled in a phase 2 open-label single-center ibrutinib monotherapy trial. On a MiSeq, deep resolution sequencing aimed for a depth between 1 in 1 million and 1 in 200,000 T cells, with each clonotype covered 10x on average. The immunoSEQ hsTCRB Kit was used to generate TCR beta libraries. Concerning the study's data processing: ImmunoSEQ Data Assistant and ImmunoSEQ Analyzer were used for data analysis, and V, D and J genes were assigned according to IMGT definitions. Clonality, which ranges from 0 to 1, was calculated as one minus the normalized Shannon entropy of productive rearrangement frequencies. Public clonotype analysis was restricted to overrepresented clonotypes comprising at least 0.05% of each patient's repertoire. Approximately 13 age-matched healthy donor repertoires from immuneACCESS served as clonality controls. This immuneACCESS table, as held by TCRdb, lists in-frame sequences with V and J called but not all clones. Of the missing ones, under half trace to an unresolved V gene in checked studies; the others have no known cause. That table furnishes V, J and clone size, whereas the DNA furnished D and trimming. The sample contains about 300,000 clones, 70% to 80% of them found a single time. Of the sample, about 5.8% is held by the ten largest clones.

V lost 4 bases and J lost 7 bases, and the count of bases not matched to a germline gene is 11. Per the germline V gene, SGHRS is the CDR1 and YFSETQ is the CDR2. Including the terminal cysteine and phenylalanine, the CDR3 comprises 14 residues. Just CDR3 DNA is preserved here, 42 bases in frame from base 1. Remarks on this clone: What antigen it recognizes has not been identified. No base qualities exist here, and no much larger clone lies one base off it.

The rearrangement joined TRBV5-1 to TRBJ2-7; a stretch of 7 junction bases matches TRBD1. This sequence was found in a human donor with chronic lymphocytic leukemia. Source: PBMCs, taken at disease progression, from a patient treated with ibrutinib. Here is the DNA: TGCGCCAGCAGCGCTTTTACAGGGGCAGGTGAGCAGTACTTC. This codes for CASSAFTGAGEQYF.